The 30 T cell receptor beta chains presented below share a single source sample, sequenced in a study of cytomegalovirus exposure and HLA in healthy donors. Here immunoSEQ multiplex PCR was the method, and the copy in TCRdb shows in-frame clones only, minus some. The data contain roughly 77,000 clones, roughly 94% of them singletons. Sequenced material: PBMCs. The receptor source for this set is a woman aged 18-35 years in good health and CMV-seronegative.

The chain combines TRBV6-6 with TRBJ2-5; D is possibly TRBD1 (6 bases). The CDR3 loop spans 13 amino acids. Trimming removed 5 bases from V and 5 bases from J, with 12 bases in between. CDR1 MNHNY and CDR2 SVGAGI come from the germline V gene (reference sequence). The CDR3 protein is CASSNGQRETQYF. The CDR3, as DNA: TGTGCCAGCAGTAACGGACAGAGGGAGACCCAGTACTTC.

J is TRBJ2-7 and V is TRBV10-3; TRBD2 aligns across 8 bases. Trimming removed 6 bases from V and 4 bases from J; junction bases left unmatched: 11. Germline V lookup: CDR1 ENHRY, CDR2 SYGVKD. This CDR3 region has 15 residues. The CDR3 loop reads CAIRDSGAERYEQYF. The CDR3 coding sequence is TGTGCCATCAGAGATAGCGGGGCGGAGAGGTACGAGCAGTACTTC.

This rearrangement joins TRBV7-9 to TRBJ2-5; D ambiguous. Trimming stripped 4 bases from V and 4 bases from J, with 19 bases between. In germline, CDR1 is SEHNR, CDR2 FQNEAQ (reference sequence). The CDR3 runs to 16 residues. In DNA form, the CDR3 reads TGTGCCAGCAGCTCCTCCGCGGTAGACCCCCGAGAGACCCAGTACTTC. It encodes CASSSSAVDPRETQYF.

This clone has a single count. The gene calls are TRBV7-2 and TRBJ2-7; TRBD1 matches 7 bases. The V and J ends lost 4 bases and 10 bases, in that order; junction bases with no gene match: 7. The CDR3 sequence is 12 residues long. Germline CDR1 reads SGHTA; CDR2 reads FQGNSA. The CDR3 is CASSSDRSYQYF. The DNA of the CDR3 is TGTGCCAGCAGCTCGGACAGGTCCTATCAGTACTTC.

A single count supports this clone. The chain recombines TRBV2 with TRBJ1-1; D call uncertain. V was clipped by 8 bases and J by 4 bases, with 20 bases between them. The CDR3 is made up of 15 amino acids. The germline V gene encodes CDR1 SNHLY and CDR2 FYNNEI. The CDR3 reads CASSPRRPWVTEAFF. The CDR3 DNA reads as TGTGCCAGCTCCCCACGGAGGCCGTGGGTCACTGAAGCTTTCTTT.

The chain recombines TRBV6-6 with TRBJ1-1, with D possibly matching TRBD1 (5 bases). CDR3 size: 14 residues. The V and J ends lost 3 bases and 4 bases respectively, with 12 bases between them. Germline values: CDR1 MNHNY, CDR2 SVGAGI (reference sequence). The CDR3 region has the DNA TGTGCCAGCAGTTATCGAGGGGAGGGCACTGAAGCTTTCTTT. Its translation is CASSYRGEGTEAFF.

The CDR3 is CASSKAGGPGTDTQYF. CDR3 coding DNA: TGTGCCAGCAGTAAAGCGGGAGGGCCGGGCACAGATACGCAGTATTTT. The chain uses TRBV9 and TRBJ2-3, with 10 bases that match TRBD2. This CDR3 region has 16 residues. The ends lost 5 bases at V and 1 base at J; junction bases unmatched: 7. In germline, CDR1 is SGDLS, CDR2 YYNGEE. The full variable domain, in which reference TRBV9 and TRBJ2-3 provide the parts outside the CDR3, is DSGVTQTPKHLITATGQRVTLRCSPRSGDLSVYWYQQSLDQGLQFLIQYYNGEERAKGNILERFSAQQFPDLHSELNLSSLELGDSALYFCASSKAGGPGTDTQYFGPGTRLTVL.

V and J are TRBV7-2 and TRBJ2-5; D is unresolved. The CDR3 sequence is 16 residues long. Germline CDR1 and CDR2: SGHTA and FQGNSA. Trimming left V 5 bases short and J 4 bases short, with 20 bases between. The CDR3 nucleotides read TGTGCCAGCAGCCCCCAGTTGTCTCTCCCGCCAGAGACCCAGTACTTC. It encodes CASSPQLSLPPETQYF.

The V and J genes are TRBV27 and TRBJ2-2; D not certain. This CDR3 is built from 14 residues. Germline V gives CDR1 MNHEY, CDR2 SMNVEV (reference sequence). The V end was cut by 3 bases, the J end by 6 bases, with 11 bases between. This CDR3 is CASSFSLLSGELFF. CDR3 DNA: TGTGCCAGCAGTTTTAGTCTCCTGTCCGGGGAGCTGTTTTTT.

The chain couples TRBV4-1 to TRBJ1-4; D is undetermined. The CDR3 loop spans 15 amino acids. The V and J ends lost 0 bases and 8 bases respectively, with 13 bases between them. The germline CDR1 and CDR2 sequences are MGHRA and YSYEKL. CDR3 in DNA: TGCGCCAGCAGCCAAGACGGGGTGGCGGGAGAAAAACTGTTTTTT. Its protein is CASSQDGVAGEKLFF.

The rearrangement uses TRBV7-6 and TRBJ2-3, with 8 bases that match TRBD2. J was trimmed by 5 bases and V by 5 bases; bases with no gene match: 12. The germline CDR1 and CDR2 sequences are SGHVS and FNYEAQ. This CDR3 is 16 amino acids long. The CDR3 nucleotides read TGTGCCAGCAGCCCTACTCCCGGGACTAGTGGAGATACGCAGTATTTT. Translated, it gives CASSPTPGTSGDTQYF.

This clone showed up just once. The genes are TRBV4-3 and TRBJ2-1, with D unclear. The length of the CDR3 is 15 residues. The germline V gene has CDR1 LGHNA and CDR2 YSLEER. V was cut by 2 bases and J by 7 bases, with 15 bases left in between. CDR3 sequence (DNA): TGCGCCAGCAGCCAACGCCGAGAACCGTGGAATGAGCAGTTCTTC. This sequence encodes CASSQRREPWNEQFF.

The rearrangement links TRBV11-2 to TRBJ2-3; tentative D call: TRBD1 (5 bases). The CDR3 is 14 amino acids. The V end lost 1 base, the J end lost 2 bases, and 7 bases lay between the germline ends. Germline loops: CDR1 SGHAT, CDR2 FQNNGV. CDR3 in amino acids: CASSLAGNTDTQYF. In DNA form, the CDR3 reads TGTGCCAGCAGCTTAGCAGGGAACACAGATACGCAGTATTTT.

The CDR3 DNA sequence: TGCGCCAGCAGTTCTCACAGGGCCTCCTACGAGCAGTACTTC. Translating gives CASSSHRASYEQYF. This sequence joins TRBV10-2 and TRBJ2-7; D may be TRBD1 (6 bases). The ends were cut back, 5 bases at V and 0 bases at J, with 11 bases in the middle. This CDR3 contains 14 residues. CDR1 is WSHSY, CDR2 SAAADI, per germline.

The rearrangement links TRBV18 to TRBJ1-5; TRBD1 matches 7 bases. Germline CDR1 and CDR2: KGHSH and LQKENI. V lost 3 bases, J lost 4 bases, and 6 bases stayed unmatched. The CDR3 is made up of 15 amino acids. CDR3 DNA sequence: TGTGCCAGCTCACCCTCCCCGGACAGGAATCAGCCCCAGCATTTT. Encoded protein: CASSPSPDRNQPQHF.

The J gene is TRBJ2-4, the V gene TRBV7-2; D perhaps matches TRBD2 (5 bases). The germline V and J ends were trimmed by 1 base and 0 bases, with 16 bases remaining between them. CDR3 length: 18 amino acids. CDR1 is SGHTA and CDR2 is FQGNSA in the germline V gene. This chain's CDR3 is CASSLGGPSAKAKNIQYF. CDR3 DNA: TGTGCCAGCAGCTTAGGCGGGCCCAGCGCAAAAGCCAAAAACATTCAGTACTTC.

This clone was observed a few times. The chain joins TRBV6-1 to TRBJ1-1; D ambiguous. The V end lost 5 bases, the J end lost 11 bases, and 15 bases lay between the germline ends. Per the germline V gene, CDR1 is MNHNS and CDR2 is SASEGT. There are 12 residues in the CDR3. The CDR3, as DNA: TGTGCCAGCAGTCGGCGGGGTTTTGGGGCTTTCTTT. It encodes CASSRRGFGAFF.

V is TRBV15 and J is TRBJ2-7; 12 positions agree with TRBD2. V shed 4 bases and J 3 bases; nucleotides not matched to a gene: 13. This CDR3 comprises 18 residues. From germline, CDR1 is LNHNV and CDR2 YYDKDF (reference sequence). CDR3 protein: CATSKRGLAGGIFYEQYF. CDR3 in DNA: TGTGCCACCAGCAAAAGGGGGCTAGCGGGAGGGATTTTCTACGAGCAGTACTTC.

The chain has TRBV28 and TRBJ1-4, with 11 bases identical to TRBD1. The CDR3 sequence is 17 residues long. Germline CDR1 and CDR2: MDHEN and SYDVKM. With 4 bases clipped from V and 4 bases from J, the junction kept 8 bases outside the gene matches. CDR3 sequence: CASSSGPGQGVNEKLFF. The CDR3 DNA follows: TGTGCCAGCAGTTCAGGTCCGGGACAGGGGGTTAATGAAAAACTGTTTTTT.

The V call is TRBV6-6, the J call TRBJ2-7, with D tentatively TRBD1 (6 bases). The ends were cut back, 0 bases at V and 2 bases at J, with 8 bases in the middle. This CDR3 spans 14 amino acids. The germline CDR1 and CDR2 sequences are MNHNY and SVGAGI (reference sequence). CDR3 amino acids: CASSYSDSPYEQYF. The CDR3 DNA sequence: TGTGCCAGCAGTTACTCGGACAGTCCCTACGAGCAGTACTTC.

CDR3: CASSLEDRVGTGNTIYF. CDR3 nucleotide sequence: TGTGCCAGCAGCTTAGAAGACAGGGTAGGGACTGGAAACACCATATATTTT. This sequence joins TRBV13 and TRBJ1-3; 7 bases align to TRBD1. Germline CDR1 is PRHDT and CDR2 is FYEKMQ (reference sequence). There are 17 residues in the CDR3. J lost 2 bases, V lost 1 base, and 8 bases had no gene match.

The rearrangement joins TRBV29-1 to TRBJ1-2; maybe TRBD1 (6 bases). Trimming stripped 5 bases from V and 6 bases from J, with 10 bases between. Germline loops: CDR1 SQVTM, CDR2 ANQGSEA. The CDR3 sequence is 11 residues long. The CDR3 sequence is CSVRAGDGYTF. The CDR3 coding sequence is TGCAGCGTTAGGGCAGGGGATGGCTACACCTTC.

The chain combines TRBV28 with TRBJ1-5, with D possibly TRBD1 on 6 matching bases. V shed 4 bases and J shed 7 bases, with 14 bases lying between them. The CDR3 loop spans 14 amino acids. Per the germline V gene, CDR1 is MDHEN and CDR2 is SYDVKM. Here the CDR3 reads CASSWEQGNQPQHF. Written as DNA, the CDR3 is TGTGCCAGCAGTTGGGAGCAGGGGAACCAGCCCCAGCATTTT.

This clone was observed a single time. V usage is TRBV14 and J usage is TRBJ2-7; 7 bases align to TRBD1. The CDR3 sequence is 15 residues long. V lost 3 bases and J lost 6; bases outside the gene matches: 11. The V gene's germline CDR1 is SGHDN and CDR2 FVKESK. The CDR3 region is CASSQANNRGSEQYF. The CDR3 DNA reads TGTGCCAGCAGCCAGGCCAATAACAGGGGTAGCGAGCAGTACTTC. Complete variable domain (other parts from reference TRBV14 and TRBJ2-7): EAGVTQFPSHSVIEKGQTVTLRCDPISGHDNLYWYRRVMGKEIKFLLHFVKESKQDESGMPNNRFLAERTGGTYSTLKVQPAELEDSGVYFCASSQANNRGSEQYFGPGTRLTVT.

The chain has TRBV6-5 and TRBJ2-7; the D is unclear. This CDR3 is 13 amino acids long. CDR1 and CDR2 from the germline V gene are MNHEY and SVGAGI. Trimming took off 11 bases at V and 3 bases at J, with 17 bases between the two ends. This chain's CDR3 is CASRSYVYYEQYF. The CDR3 coding sequence is TGTGCCTCCAGGTCTTACGTTTACTACGAGCAGTACTTC.

This clone occurred once. This sequence joins TRBV2 and TRBJ1-5; TRBD1 agrees at 9 bases. Germline CDR1 is SNHLY and CDR2 is FYNNEI. The CDR3 sequence is 14 residues long. V lost 7 bases, J lost 3 bases, and 4 bases stayed unmatched. The CDR3 region is CASNGQGPNQPQHF. Here the CDR3 DNA reads TGTGCCAGCAACGGACAGGGGCCCAATCAGCCCCAGCATTTT.

The chain joins TRBV5-1 to TRBJ1-5, with D perhaps TRBD1 (5 bases). Germline V gene data show CDR1 as SGHRS and CDR2 as YFSETQ. There are 15 residues in the CDR3. Trimming left V 0 bases short and J 3 bases short, with 10 bases between. CDR3: CASSLDGQFNQPQHF. The CDR3 DNA reads as TGCGCCAGCAGCTTGGACGGACAATTCAATCAGCCCCAGCATTTT.

This clone was counted a single time. The rearrangement links TRBV10-3 to TRBJ2-1, with TRBD2 as a possible D gene (5 bases). CDR1 and CDR2 (germline): ENHRY, SYGVKD. The CDR3 has 12 residues. Trimming removed 7 bases at V and 8 bases at J, with 12 bases between. Written as DNA, the CDR3 is TGTGCCATCAAAGGACTGTTGGATGAGCAGTTCTTC. Protein product: CAIKGLLDEQFF.

This chain connects TRBV4-3 to TRBJ2-3; maybe TRBD2 (6 bases). Germline V gene lookup returns CDR1 LGHNA and CDR2 YSLEER. The germline V and J ends were trimmed by 4 bases and 3 bases, with 14 bases remaining between them. CDR3 length equals 15 residues. The CDR3 coding sequence is TGCGCCAGCAGCCTTGGGCTAGCGAATACAGATACGCAGTATTTT. Protein product: CASSLGLANTDTQYF.

The gene calls are TRBV10-1 and TRBJ2-2; unclear D gene. The V end lost 1 base, the J end lost 0 bases, and 3 bases lay between the germline ends. This CDR3 region has 14 residues. Germline loops: CDR1 WNHNN, CDR2 SYGVQD (reference sequence). The CDR3 sequence: CASSEFANTGELFF. In DNA, the CDR3 is TGCGCCAGCAGTGAGTTCGCGAACACCGGGGAGCTGTTTTTT.